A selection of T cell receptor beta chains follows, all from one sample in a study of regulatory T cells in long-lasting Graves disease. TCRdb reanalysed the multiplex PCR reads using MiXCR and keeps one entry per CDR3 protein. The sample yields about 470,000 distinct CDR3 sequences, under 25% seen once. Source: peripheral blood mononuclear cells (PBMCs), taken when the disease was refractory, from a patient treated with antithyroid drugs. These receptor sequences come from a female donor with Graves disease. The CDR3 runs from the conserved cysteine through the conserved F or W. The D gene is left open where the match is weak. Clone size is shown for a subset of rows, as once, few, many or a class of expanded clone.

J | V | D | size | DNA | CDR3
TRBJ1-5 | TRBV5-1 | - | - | TGCGCCAGCAGCTTGCGGAGCAATCAGCCCCAGCATTTT | CASSLRSNQPQHF
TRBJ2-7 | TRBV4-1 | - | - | TGCGCCAGCAGCCAACCCGTGGCGGGGATCTACGAGCAGTACTTC | CASSQPVAGIYEQYF
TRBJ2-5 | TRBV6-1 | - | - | TGTGCCAGCAGTGTATCATACCCCGCCGAAGGGGGACGAGAGACCCAGTACTTC | CASSVSYPAEGGRETQYF
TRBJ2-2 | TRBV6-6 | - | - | TGTGCCAGCAGTTACTCGTACACCGGGGAGCTGTTTTTT | CASSYSYTGELFF
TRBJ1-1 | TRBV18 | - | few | TGTGCCAGCTCACCGGTGACCGCTGAAGCTTTCTTT | CASSPVTAEAFF
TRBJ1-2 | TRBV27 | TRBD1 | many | TGTGCCAGCAGATTACTCTCCATGACAGGGAATAACTATGGCTACACCTTC | CASRLLSMTGNNYGYTF
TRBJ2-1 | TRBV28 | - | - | TGTGCCAGCAGTCTCATGACGGCCTACAATGAGCAGTTCTTC | CASSLMTAYNEQFF
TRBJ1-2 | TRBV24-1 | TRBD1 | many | TGTGCCACCAGTGAGGAGGGACAGGCCTATGGCTACACCTTC | CATSEEGQAYGYTF
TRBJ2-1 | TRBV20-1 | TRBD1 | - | TGCAGTGCTAGTTCCACAGGGGGTATGCAGTTCTTC | CSASSTGGMQFF
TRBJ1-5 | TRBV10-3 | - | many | TGTGCCATCAGTGTGGTTAGCAATCAGCCCCAGCATTTT | CAISVVSNQPQHF
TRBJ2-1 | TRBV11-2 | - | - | TGTGCCAGCAGCTTAGAGTCACAGCTCGGGAATGAGCAGTTCTTC | CASSLESQLGNEQFF
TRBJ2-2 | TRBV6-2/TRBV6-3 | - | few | TGTGCCAGCAGACCCCACAGGAAAGCCGGGGAGCTGTTTTTT | CASRPHRKAGELFF
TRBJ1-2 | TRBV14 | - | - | TGTGCCAGCAGCCAAGAACAGAGCTATGGCTACACCTTC | CASSQEQSYGYTF
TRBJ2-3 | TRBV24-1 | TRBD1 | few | TGTGCCACCAGTGATTTGTCGGGACAGCCCACCTGGACAGATACGCAGTATTTT | CATSDLSGQPTWTDTQYF
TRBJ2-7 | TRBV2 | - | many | TGTGCCAGCACCATAGGGGGACACCTCTCCTACGAGCAGTACTTC | CASTIGGHLSYEQYF